The sample holds a few counts of the clone carrying this T cell receptor (beta chain). The data originate from a study of blood T cell repertoires in COVID-19. Study information: Spain, Italy and the United States supplied samples that represented acute and convalescent COVID-19. PBMCs, B-cell-depleted T cells, or T cells provided the cDNA or gDNA that made up the material.

Authors' processing steps: Counts of nucleated cells, estimated from reference gene primer amplification, were obtained. TCRdb's table, derived via immunoSEQ multiplex PCR, lists solely in-frame clones and lacks some. That table supplies the V and J calls and clone size; D and trimming were determined from the DNA. The top ten clones hold 10% to 15% of a sample with fewer than 350,000 clones, about 86% of them seen once. The CDR3 totals 15 residues. V trimming: 5 bases; J trimming: 4 bases; junction bases outside the gene matches: 9. Germline lookup yields CDR1 KGHDR and CDR2 SFDVKD. Seattle's cohort entered during active infection and was followed longitudinally.

This clonotype was sampled from a woman aged 25 to 39 with COVID-19, enrolled during active disease. This chain connects TRBV24-1 to TRBJ2-5, with 7 bases aligning to TRBD1. The specimen sequenced was peripheral blood. The CDR3 spells CATSGATGPGETQYF. The CDR3 DNA is TGTGCCACCAGTGGCGCGACAGGGCCGGGAGAGACCCAGTACTTC.